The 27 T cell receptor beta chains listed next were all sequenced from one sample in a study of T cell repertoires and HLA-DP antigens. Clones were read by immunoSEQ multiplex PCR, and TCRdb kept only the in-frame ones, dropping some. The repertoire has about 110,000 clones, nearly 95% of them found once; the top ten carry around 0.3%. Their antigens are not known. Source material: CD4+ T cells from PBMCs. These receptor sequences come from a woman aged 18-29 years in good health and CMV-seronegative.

The DNA for the CDR3 is TGCAGCGTAGCCCCGCGACTTCTAGAGGCGGATAACTATGGCTACACCTTC. It is translated as CSVAPRLLEADNYGYTF. V gene TRBV29-1 combines with J gene TRBJ1-2; D remains ambiguous. Germline loops: CDR1 SQVTM, CDR2 ANQGSEA. V lost 6 bases to trimming and J lost 1 base, with 24 bases between them. The CDR3 is made up of 17 amino acids. The variable domain in full, with the rest retrieved from reference TRBV29-1 and TRBJ1-2, is SAVISQKPSRDICQRGTSLTIQCQVDSQVTMMFWYRQQPGQSLTLIATANQGSEATYESGFVIDKFPISRPNLTFSTLTVSNMSPEDSSIYLCSVAPRLLEADNYGYTFGSGTRLTVV.

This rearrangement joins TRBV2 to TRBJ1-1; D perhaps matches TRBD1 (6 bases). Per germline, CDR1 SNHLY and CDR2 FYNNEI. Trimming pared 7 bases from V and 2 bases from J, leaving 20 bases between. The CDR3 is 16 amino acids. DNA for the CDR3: TGTGCCAGCAATATCCCCGGACAGAGGGGTAACACTGAAGCTTTCTTT. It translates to CASNIPGQRGNTEAFF. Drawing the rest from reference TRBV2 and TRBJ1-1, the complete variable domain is EPEVTQTPSHQVTQMGQEVILRCVPISNHLYFYWYRQILGQKVEFLVSFYNNEISEKSEIFDDQFSVERPDGSNFTLKIRSTKLEDSAMYFCASNIPGQRGNTEAFFGQGTRLTVV.

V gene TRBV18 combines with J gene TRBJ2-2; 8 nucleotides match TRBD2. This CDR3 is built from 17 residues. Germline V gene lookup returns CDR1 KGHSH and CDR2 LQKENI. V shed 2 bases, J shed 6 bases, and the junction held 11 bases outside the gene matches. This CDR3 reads CASSPFTGTSSSGELFF. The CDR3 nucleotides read TGTGCCAGCTCACCATTCACCGGGACTAGTAGTTCCGGGGAGCTGTTTTTT. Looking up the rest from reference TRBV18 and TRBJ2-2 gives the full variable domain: NAGVMQNPRHLVRRRGQEARLRCSPMKGHSHVYWYRQLPEEGLKFMVYLQKENIIDESGMPKERFSAEFPKEGPSILRIQQVVRGDSAAYFCASSPFTGTSSSGELFFGEGSRLTVL.

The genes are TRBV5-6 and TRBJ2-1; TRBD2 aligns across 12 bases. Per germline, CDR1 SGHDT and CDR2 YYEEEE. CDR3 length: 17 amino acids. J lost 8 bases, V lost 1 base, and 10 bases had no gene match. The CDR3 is CASSLWLAGGRGDEQFF. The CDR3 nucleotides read TGTGCCAGCAGCTTGTGGCTAGCGGGAGGGCGGGGCGATGAGCAGTTCTTC.

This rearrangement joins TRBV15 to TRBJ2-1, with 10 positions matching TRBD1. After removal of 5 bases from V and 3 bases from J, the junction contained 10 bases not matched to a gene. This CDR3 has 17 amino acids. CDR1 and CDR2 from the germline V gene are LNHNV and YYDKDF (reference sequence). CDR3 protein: CATSLGPDRGSYNEQFF. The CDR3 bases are TGTGCCACCAGCCTTGGACCGGACAGGGGGAGCTACAATGAGCAGTTCTTC.

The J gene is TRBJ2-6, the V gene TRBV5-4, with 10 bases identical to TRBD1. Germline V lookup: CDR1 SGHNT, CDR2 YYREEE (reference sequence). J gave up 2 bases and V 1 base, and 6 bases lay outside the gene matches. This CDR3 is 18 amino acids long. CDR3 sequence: CASSLTGQGGPGANVLTF. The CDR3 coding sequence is TGTGCCAGCAGCTTGACCGGACAGGGGGGCCCTGGGGCCAACGTCCTGACTTTC.

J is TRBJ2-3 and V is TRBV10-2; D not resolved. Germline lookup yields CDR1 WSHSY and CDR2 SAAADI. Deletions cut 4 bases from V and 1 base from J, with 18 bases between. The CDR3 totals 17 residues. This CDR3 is CASSVLPRQLGTDTQYF. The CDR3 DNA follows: TGCGCCAGCAGTGTTCTTCCCAGGCAGCTAGGCACAGATACGCAGTATTTT.

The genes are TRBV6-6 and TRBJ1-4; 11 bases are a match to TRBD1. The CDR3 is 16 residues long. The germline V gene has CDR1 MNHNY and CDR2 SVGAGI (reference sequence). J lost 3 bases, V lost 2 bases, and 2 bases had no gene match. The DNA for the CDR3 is TGTGCCAGCAGTTACGGACAGGGGGCAGCTAATGAAAAACTGTTTTTT. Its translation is CASSYGQGAANEKLFF.

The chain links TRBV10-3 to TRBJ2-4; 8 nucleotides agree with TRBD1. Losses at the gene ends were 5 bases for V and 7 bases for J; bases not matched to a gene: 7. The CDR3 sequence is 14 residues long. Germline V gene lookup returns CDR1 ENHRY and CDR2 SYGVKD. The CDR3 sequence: CAISTGQGRNIQYF. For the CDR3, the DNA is TGTGCCATCAGTACCGGACAGGGCAGGAACATTCAGTACTTC.

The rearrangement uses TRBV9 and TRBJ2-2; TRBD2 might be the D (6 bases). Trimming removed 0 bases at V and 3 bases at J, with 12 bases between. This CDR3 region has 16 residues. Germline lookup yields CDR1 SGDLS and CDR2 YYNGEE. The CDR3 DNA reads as TGTGCCAGCAGCGTAGGTTCAGGGAGGTACACCGGGGAGCTGTTTTTT. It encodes CASSVGSGRYTGELFF.

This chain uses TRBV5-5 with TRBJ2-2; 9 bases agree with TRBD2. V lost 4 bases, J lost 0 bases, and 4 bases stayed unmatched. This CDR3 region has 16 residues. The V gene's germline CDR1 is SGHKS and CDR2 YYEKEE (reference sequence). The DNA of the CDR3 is TGTGCCAGCAGCCCGAGGACTAGCGCGAACACCGGGGAGCTGTTTTTT. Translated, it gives CASSPRTSANTGELFF.

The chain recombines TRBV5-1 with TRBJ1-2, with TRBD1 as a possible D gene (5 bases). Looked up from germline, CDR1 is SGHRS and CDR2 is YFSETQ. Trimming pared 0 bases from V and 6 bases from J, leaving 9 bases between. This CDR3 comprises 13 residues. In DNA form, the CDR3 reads TGCGCCAGCAGCTTGGCCCGGGGCGATGGCTACACCTTC. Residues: CASSLARGDGYTF.

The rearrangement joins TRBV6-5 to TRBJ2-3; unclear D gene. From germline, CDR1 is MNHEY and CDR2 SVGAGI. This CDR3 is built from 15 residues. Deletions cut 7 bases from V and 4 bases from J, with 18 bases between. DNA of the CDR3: TGTGCCAGCACCTTACGGCGCGGACGGTCAGATACGCAGTATTTT. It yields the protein CASTLRRGRSDTQYF.

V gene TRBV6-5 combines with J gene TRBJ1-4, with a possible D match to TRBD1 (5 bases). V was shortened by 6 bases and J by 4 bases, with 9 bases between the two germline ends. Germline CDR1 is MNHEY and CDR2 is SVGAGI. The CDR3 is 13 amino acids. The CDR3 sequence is CASSFDSNEKLFF. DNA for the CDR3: TGTGCCAGCAGCTTTGACAGTAATGAAAAACTGTTTTTT.

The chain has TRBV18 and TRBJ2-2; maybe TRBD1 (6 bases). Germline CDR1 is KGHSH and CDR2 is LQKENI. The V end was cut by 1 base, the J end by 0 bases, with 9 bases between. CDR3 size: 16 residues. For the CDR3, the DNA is TGTGCCAGCTCACCACAGACAGGAGCGAACACCGGGGAGCTGTTTTTT. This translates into CASSPQTGANTGELFF.

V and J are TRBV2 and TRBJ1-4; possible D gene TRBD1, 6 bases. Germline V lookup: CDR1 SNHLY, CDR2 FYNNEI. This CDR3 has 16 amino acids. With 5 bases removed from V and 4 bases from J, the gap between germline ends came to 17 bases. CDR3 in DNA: TGTGCCAGCAGTTCTCAGGGGTTTCAGAATAATGAAAAACTGTTTTTT. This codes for CASSSQGFQNNEKLFF.

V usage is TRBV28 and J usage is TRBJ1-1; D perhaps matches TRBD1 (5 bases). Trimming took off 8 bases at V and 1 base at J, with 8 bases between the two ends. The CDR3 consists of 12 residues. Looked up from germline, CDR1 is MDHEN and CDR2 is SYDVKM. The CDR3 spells CASRGGNTEAFF. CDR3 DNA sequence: TGTGCCAGCCGGGGGGGGAACACTGAAGCTTTCTTT.

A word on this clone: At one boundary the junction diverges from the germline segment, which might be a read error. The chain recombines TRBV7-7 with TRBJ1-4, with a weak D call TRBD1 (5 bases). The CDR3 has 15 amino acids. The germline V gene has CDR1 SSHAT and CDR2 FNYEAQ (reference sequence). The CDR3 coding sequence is TGTGCTAGCAGCTTATCTTCAGGGATAAATGAAAAACTGTTTTTT. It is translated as CASSLSSGINEKLFF.

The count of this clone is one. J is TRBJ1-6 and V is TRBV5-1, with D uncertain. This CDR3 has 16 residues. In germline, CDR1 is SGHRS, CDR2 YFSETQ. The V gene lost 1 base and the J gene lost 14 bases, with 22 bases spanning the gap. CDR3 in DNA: TGCGCCAGCAGCTTGTTGTCGGAAGCCGCCGCCTCGGCCCTCCACTTT. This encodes CASSLLSEAAASALHF.

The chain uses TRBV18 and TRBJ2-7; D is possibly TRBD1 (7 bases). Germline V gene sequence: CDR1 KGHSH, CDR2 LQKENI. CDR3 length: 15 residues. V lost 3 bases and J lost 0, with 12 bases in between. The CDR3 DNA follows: TGTGCCAGCTCACCTCAGGGGGGAAGCTCCTACGAGCAGTACTTC. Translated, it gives CASSPQGGSSYEQYF.

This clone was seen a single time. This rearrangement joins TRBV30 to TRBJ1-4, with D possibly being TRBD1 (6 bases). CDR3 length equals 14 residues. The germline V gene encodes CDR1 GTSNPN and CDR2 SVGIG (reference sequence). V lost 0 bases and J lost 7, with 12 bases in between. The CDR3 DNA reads TGTGCCTGGAGTGTACGGGGGCGGGTTGAAAAACTGTTTTTT. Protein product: CAWSVRGRVEKLFF.

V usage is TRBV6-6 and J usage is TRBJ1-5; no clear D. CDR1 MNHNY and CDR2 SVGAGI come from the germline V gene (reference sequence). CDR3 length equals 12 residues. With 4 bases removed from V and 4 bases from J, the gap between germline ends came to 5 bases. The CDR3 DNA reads TGTGCCAGCAGTTGGGGAAATCAGCCCCAGCATTTT. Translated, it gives CASSWGNQPQHF.

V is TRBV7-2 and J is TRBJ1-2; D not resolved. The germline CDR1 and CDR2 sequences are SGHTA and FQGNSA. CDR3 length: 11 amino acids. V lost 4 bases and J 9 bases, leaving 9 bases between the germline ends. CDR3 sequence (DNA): TGTGCCAGCAGCTCTGGGCCCCGCTACACCTTC. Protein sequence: CASSSGPRYTF. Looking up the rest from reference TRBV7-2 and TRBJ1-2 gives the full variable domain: GAGVSQSPSNKVTEKGKDVELRCDPISGHTALYWYRQSLGQGLEFLIYFQGNSAPDKSGLPSDRFSAERTGGSVSTLTIQRTQQEDSAVYLCASSSGPRYTFGSGTRLTVV.

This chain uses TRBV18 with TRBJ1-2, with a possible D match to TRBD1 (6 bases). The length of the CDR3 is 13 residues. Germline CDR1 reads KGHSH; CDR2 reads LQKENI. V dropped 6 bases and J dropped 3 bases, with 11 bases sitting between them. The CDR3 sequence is CASSLQGDYGYTF. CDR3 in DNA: TGTGCCAGCTCGCTACAGGGTGACTATGGCTACACCTTC.

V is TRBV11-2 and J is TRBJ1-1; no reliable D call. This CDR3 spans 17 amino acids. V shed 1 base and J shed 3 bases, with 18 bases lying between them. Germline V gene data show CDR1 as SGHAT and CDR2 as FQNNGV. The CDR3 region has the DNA TGTGCCAGCAGCTTAGGGTTTAGTGCGTTTCGGGACACTGAAGCTTTCTTT. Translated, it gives CASSLGFSAFRDTEAFF. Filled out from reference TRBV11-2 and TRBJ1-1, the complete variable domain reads EAGVAQSPRYKIIEKRQSVAFWCNPISGHATLYWYQQILGQGPKLLIQFQNNGVVDDSQLPKDRFSAERLKGVDSTLKIQPAKLEDSAVYLCASSLGFSAFRDTEAFFGQGTRLTVV.

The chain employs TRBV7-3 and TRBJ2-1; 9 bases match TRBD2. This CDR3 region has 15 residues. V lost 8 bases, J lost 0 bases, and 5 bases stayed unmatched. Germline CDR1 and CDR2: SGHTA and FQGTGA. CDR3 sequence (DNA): TGTGCCAGCGCGGGGGGGCGCAGCTCCTACAATGAGCAGTTCTTC. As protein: CASAGGRSSYNEQFF.

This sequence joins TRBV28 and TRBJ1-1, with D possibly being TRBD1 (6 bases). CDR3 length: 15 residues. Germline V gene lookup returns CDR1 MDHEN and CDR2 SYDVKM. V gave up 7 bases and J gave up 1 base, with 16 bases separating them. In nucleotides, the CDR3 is TGTGCCAGCACCCTAGTCGGGGGCAGGAACACTGAAGCTTTCTTT. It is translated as CASTLVGGRNTEAFF. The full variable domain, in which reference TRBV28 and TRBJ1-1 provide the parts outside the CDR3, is DVKVTQSSRYLVKRTGEKVFLECVQDMDHENMFWYRQDPGLGLRLIYFSYDVKMKEKGDIPEGYSVSREKKERFSLILESASTNQTSMYLCASTLVGGRNTEAFFGQGTRLTVV.